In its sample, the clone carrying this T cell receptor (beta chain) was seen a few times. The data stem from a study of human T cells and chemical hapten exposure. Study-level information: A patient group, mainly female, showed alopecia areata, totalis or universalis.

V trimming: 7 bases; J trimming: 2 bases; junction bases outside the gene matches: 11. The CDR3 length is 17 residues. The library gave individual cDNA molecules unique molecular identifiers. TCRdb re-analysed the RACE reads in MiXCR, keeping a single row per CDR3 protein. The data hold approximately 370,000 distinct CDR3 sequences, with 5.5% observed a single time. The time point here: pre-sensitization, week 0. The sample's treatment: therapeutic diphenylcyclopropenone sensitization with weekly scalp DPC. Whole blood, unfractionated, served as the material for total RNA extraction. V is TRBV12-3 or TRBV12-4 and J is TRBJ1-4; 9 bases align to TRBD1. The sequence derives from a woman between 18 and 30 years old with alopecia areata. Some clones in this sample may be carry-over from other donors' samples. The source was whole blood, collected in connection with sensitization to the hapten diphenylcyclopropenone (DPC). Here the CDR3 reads CASTAGQGLSTNEKLFF. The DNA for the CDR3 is TGTGCCAGCACCGCTGGACAGGGGCTTTCGACTAATGAAAAACTGTTTTTT.